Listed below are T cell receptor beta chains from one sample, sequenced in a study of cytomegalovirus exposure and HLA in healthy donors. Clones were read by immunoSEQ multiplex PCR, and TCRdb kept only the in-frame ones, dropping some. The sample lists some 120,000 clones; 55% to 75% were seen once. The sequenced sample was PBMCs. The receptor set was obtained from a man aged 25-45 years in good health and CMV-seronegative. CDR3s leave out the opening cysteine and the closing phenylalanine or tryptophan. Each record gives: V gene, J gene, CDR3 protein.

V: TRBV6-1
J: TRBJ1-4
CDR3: ASSDRGGGEKLF

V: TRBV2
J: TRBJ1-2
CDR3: ASSDFREAHYGYT

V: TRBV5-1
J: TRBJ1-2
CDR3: ANSLDRMNYGYT

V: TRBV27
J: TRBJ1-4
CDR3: ASSRWGGTNEKLF

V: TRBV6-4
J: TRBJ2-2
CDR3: ASGGDRGEAGELF

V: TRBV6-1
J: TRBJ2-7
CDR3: ASSPTAGSSYEQY

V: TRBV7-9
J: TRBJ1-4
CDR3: ASSVGHLNEKLF

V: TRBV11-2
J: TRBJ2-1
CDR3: ASSQTVQTQF

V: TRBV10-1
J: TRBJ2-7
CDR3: ASSEVGSSYEQY

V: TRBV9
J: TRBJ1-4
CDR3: ASSFSGGTGDEKLF

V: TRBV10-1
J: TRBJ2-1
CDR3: ASSESGRPHV

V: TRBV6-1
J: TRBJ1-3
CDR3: AIVVTGSGNTIY

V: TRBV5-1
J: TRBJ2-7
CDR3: ASSFHLDRESYEQY

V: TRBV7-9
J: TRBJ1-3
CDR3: ASSLESGTGNTIY

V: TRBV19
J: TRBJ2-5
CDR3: ASSPGTSDQETQY

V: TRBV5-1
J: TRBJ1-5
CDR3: ASSSWGRDREFSSANQPQH

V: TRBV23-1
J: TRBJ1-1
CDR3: ASSQLEGQNTEAF

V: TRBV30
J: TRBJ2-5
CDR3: AWSVGDTPETQY

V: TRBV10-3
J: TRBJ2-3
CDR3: AIKDPGVTTDTQY

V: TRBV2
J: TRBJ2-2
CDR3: ASSQGLALSGELF

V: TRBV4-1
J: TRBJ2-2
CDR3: ASSQAGQETGELF

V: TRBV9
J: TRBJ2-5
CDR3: ASSVGGIRETQY

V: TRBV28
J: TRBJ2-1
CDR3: ASRRSWLANNEQF

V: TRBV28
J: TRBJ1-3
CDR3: ASSFEGSGQNTIY

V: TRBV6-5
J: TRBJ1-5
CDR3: ASGRVKPQH

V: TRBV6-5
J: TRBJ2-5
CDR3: ASSRLQGQETQY

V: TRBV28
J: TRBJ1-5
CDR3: AKCPFAREGNQPQH

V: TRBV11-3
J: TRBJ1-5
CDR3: ASHYPWAGGRQPQH

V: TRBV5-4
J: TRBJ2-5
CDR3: ASSSLAGGRETQY

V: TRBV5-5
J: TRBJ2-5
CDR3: ASSELTGGETQY

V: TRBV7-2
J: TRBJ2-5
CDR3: ASSLRDFGAQY

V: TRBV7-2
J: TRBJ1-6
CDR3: ASSLAGTVRSPLH

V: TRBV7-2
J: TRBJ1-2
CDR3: ASSKNRGQGYGYT

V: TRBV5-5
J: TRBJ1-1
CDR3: ASSNRQGRGTEAF

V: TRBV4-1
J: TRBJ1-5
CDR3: ASSQDTGVNNQPQH

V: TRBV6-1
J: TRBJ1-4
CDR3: ASTPGASEKLF

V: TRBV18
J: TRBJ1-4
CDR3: ASSPPPENEKLF

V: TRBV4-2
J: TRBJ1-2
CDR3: ASSQETTTNYGYT

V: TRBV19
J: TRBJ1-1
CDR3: ASSIQGAKNTEAF

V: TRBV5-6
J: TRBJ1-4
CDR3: ASSSIGGTNEKLF